This T cell receptor beta chain was captured in a study of cytomegalovirus exposure and HLA in healthy donors. Both 60 Vbeta primers and 13 Jbeta primers went into the PCR. Data came from immunoSEQ multiplex PCR; TCRdb stores just in-frame clones and leaves some out. Altogether tens of thousands of clones are present, 75% being singletons, with the ten largest covering under 9%. The junction had 5 bases not matched to a gene; V was cut back by 5 bases and J by 3 bases. Germline values: CDR1 SGHNT, CDR2 YENEEA. This CDR3 region has 14 residues. Points from the study as a whole: There were 164 TCR beta chains listed as cytomegalovirus-associated.

As regards this clone: Its cognate antigen is unknown.

Healthy donors of bone marrow made up the group. The chain recombines TRBV11-3 with TRBJ2-7; TRBD1 matches 9 bases. Material: PBMCs. This clonotype was sampled from a man aged 55 to 70 in good health and CMV-seropositive. The CDR3 DNA reads as TGTGCCAGCAGCCTGGGACAGGGAAACTACGAGCAGTACTTC. This gives the protein CASSLGQGNYEQYF.